These T cell receptor beta chains were read from a single sample in a study of control samples from healthy donors and cancer patients. The method was immunoSEQ multiplex PCR; TCRdb's version includes in-frame clones alone and lacks a portion of them. Here the sample table reports some 190,000 clones. Input material: blood. The origin of the receptors is a woman in her 30s in good health. Both conserved end residues are part of each CDR3. Each record gives: J gene, V gene, D gene, CDR3 protein, CDR3 DNA. D genes are given only for firm matches.

>TRBJ1-2|TRBV9|-
CASSVEVNSPYGYTF
TGTGCCAGCAGCGTAGAAGTGAACAGCCCCTATGGCTACACCTTC
>TRBJ2-5|TRBV4-1|-
CASSQEAARGPRQTQYF
TGCGCCAGCAGCCAAGAGGCGGCGCGGGGCCCCCGTCAGACCCAGTACTTC
>TRBJ2-5|TRBV28|-
CASSDRNQETQYF
TGTGCCAGCAGTGACAGGAACCAAGAGACCCAGTACTTC
>TRBJ1-3|TRBV21-1|-
CASSNKAPPFFTGNTIYF
TGTGCCAGCAGCAATAAGGCCCCACCCTTCTTTACTGGAAACACCATATATTTT
>TRBJ2-7|TRBV5-1|-
CASSLGQLWGEQYF
TGCGCCAGCAGCTTGGGACAACTCTGGGGCGAGCAGTACTTC
>TRBJ1-5|TRBV6-5|TRBD1
CASRSGTGINQPQHF
TGTGCCAGCAGATCGGGGACAGGGATCAATCAGCCCCAGCATTTT
>TRBJ1-1|TRBV3-1/TRBV3-2|-
CASSQVGRLNTEAFF
TGTGCCAGCAGCCAAGTGGGACGGCTGAACACTGAAGCTTTCTTT
>TRBJ1-1|TRBV27|TRBD1
CASSLHRGLGTEAFF
TGTGCCAGCAGTCTCCACAGGGGGCTGGGCACTGAAGCTTTCTTT
>TRBJ2-1|TRBV4-1|-
CASSQGERTSIYNEQFF
TGCGCCAGCAGCCAGGGAGAGCGAACATCTATATACAATGAGCAGTTCTTC
>TRBJ1-1|TRBV19|TRBD1
CATKGALNTEAFF
TGTGCCACTAAGGGGGCCTTGAACACTGAAGCTTTCTTT
>TRBJ1-1|TRBV7-9|-
CASSPWTLTPNTEAFF
TGTGCCAGCAGCCCTTGGACCCTAACCCCCAACACTGAAGCTTTCTTT